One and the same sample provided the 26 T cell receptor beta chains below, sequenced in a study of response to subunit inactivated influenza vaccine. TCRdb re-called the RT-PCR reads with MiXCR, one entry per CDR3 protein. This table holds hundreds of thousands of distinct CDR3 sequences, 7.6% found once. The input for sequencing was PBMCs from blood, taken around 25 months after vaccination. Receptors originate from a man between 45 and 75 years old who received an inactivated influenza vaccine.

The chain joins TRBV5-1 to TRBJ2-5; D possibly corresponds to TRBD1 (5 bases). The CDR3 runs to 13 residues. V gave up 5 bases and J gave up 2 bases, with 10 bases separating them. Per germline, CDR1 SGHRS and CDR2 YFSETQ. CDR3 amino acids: CASSGAEQETQYF. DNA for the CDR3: TGCGCCAGCAGTGGGGCAGAACAAGAGACCCAGTACTTC.

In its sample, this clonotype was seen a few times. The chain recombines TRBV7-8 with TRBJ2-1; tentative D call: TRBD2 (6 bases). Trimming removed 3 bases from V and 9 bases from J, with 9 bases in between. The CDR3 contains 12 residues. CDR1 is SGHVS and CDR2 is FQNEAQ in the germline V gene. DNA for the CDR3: TGTGCCAGCAGCTTCCCGGGAGCTGAGCAGTTCTTC. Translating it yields CASSFPGAEQFF.

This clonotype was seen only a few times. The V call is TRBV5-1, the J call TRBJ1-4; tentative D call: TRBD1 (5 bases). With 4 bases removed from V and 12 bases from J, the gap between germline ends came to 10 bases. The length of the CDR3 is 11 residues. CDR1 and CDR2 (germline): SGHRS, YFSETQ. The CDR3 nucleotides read TGCGCCAGCAGCGTGGGGACGGAACTGTTTTTT. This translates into CASSVGTELFF.

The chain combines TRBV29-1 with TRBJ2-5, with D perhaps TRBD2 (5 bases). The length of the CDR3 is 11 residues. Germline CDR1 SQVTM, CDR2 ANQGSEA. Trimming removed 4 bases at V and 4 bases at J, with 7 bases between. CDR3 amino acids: CSVGGPETQYF. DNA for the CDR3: TGCAGCGTTGGAGGGCCAGAGACCCAGTACTTC.

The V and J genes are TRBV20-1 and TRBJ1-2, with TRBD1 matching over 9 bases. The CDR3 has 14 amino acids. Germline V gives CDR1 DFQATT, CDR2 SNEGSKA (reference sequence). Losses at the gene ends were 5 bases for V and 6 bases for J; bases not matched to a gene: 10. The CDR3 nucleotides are TGCAGTGCTGCTCGGGTACAGGGGGCAGATGGCTACACCTTC. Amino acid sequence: CSAARVQGADGYTF.

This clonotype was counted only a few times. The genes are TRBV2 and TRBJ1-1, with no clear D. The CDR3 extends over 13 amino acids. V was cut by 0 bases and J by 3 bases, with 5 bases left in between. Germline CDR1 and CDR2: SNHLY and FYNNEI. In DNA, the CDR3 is TGTGCCAGCAGTGAAGCGAGGTACACTGAAGCTTTCTTT. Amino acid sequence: CASSEARYTEAFF.

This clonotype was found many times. Written as DNA, the CDR3 is TGCAGTGCTAGAGATGTCTTACTAGCGGGAAACCCTAGCACAGATACGCAGTATTTT. Its translation: CSARDVLLAGNPSTDTQYF. The gene calls are TRBV20-1 and TRBJ2-3, with TRBD2 identical over 10 bases. Germline V gene lookup returns CDR1 DFQATT and CDR2 SNEGSKA (reference sequence). CDR3 size: 19 residues. V was pared by 0 bases and J by 0 bases, with 12 bases of the junction left unmatched.

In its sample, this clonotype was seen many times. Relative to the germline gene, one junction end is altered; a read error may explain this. CDR3 coding DNA: TGCGCCAGCAGCCAAGGGACAGGGAACACCGGGGAGCTGTTTTTT. Amino acid sequence: CASSQGTGNTGELFF. V is TRBV3-1 and J is TRBJ2-2; 8 bases line up with TRBD1. The CDR3 covers 15 residues. The germline V gene has CDR1 LGHDT and CDR2 YNNKEL (reference sequence).

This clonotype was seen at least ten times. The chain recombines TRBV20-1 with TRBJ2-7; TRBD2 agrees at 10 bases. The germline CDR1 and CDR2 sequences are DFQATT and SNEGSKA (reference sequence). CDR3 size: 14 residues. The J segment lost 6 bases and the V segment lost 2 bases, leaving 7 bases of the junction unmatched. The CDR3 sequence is CSARPSGSLREQYF. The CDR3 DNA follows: TGCAGTGCTAGACCTAGCGGGAGCCTTCGCGAGCAGTACTTC.

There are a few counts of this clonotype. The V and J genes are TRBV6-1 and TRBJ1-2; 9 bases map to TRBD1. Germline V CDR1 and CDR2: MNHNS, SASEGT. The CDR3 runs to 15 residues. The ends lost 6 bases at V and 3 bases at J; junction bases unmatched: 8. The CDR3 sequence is CASRREQGAHYGYTF. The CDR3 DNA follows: TGTGCCAGCAGACGGGAACAGGGGGCCCACTATGGCTACACCTTC.

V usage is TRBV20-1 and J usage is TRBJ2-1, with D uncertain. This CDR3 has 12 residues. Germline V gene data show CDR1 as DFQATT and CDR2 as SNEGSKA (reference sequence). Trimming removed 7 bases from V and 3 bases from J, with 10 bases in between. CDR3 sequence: CSGQAGYNEQFF. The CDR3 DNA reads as TGCAGTGGCCAGGCAGGCTACAATGAGCAGTTCTTC.

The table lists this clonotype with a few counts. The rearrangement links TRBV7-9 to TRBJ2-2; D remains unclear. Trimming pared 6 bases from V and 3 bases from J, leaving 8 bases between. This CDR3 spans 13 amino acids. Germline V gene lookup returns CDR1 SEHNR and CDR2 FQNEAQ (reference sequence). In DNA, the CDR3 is TGTGCCAGCAGGAACTGGGACACCGGGGAGCTGTTTTTT. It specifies CASRNWDTGELFF.

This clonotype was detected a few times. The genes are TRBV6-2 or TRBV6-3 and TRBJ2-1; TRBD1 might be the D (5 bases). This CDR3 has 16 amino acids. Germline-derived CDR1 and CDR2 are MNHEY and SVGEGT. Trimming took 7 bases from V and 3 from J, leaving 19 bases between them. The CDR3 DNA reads TGTGCCAGCATCAGGGCAGGGTCATTCTTCTACAATGAGCAGTTCTTC. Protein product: CASIRAGSFFYNEQFF.

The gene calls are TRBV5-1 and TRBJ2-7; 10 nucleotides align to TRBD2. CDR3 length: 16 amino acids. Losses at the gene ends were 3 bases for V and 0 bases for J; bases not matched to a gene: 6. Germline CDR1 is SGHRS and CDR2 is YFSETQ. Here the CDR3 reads CASSWTSGKLSYEQYF. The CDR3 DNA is TGCGCCAGCAGCTGGACTAGCGGTAAACTCTCCTACGAGCAGTACTTC.

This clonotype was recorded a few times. In DNA, the CDR3 is TGCAGTGCTCCTGAGACCGGACGGGACTACGAGCAGTACTTC. This translates into CSAPETGRDYEQYF. The V call is TRBV20-1, the J call TRBJ2-7; tentatively, D is TRBD2 (5 bases). Per germline, CDR1 DFQATT and CDR2 SNEGSKA (reference sequence). The CDR3 consists of 14 residues. V was trimmed by 5 bases and J by 3 bases, leaving 17 bases between them.

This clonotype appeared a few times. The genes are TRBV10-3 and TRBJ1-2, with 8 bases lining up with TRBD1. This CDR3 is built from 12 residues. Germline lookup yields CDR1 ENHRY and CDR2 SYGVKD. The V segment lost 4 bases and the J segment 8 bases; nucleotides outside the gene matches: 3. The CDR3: CAISARTGGYTF. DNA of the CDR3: TGTGCCATCAGTGCCCGGACAGGGGGCTACACCTTC.

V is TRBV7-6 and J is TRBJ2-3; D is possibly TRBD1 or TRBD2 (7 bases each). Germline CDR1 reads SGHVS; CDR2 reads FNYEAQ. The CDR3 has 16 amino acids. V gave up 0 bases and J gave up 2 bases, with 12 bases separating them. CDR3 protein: CASSLARGGSTDTQYF. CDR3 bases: TGTGCCAGCAGCTTAGCCAGGGGGGGTTCCACAGATACGCAGTATTTT.

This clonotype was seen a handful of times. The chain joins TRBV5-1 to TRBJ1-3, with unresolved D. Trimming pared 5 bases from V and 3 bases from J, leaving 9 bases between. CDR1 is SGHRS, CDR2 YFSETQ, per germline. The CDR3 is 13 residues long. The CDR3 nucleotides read TGCGCCAGCAGTGACTCGGTTGGAAACACCATATATTTT. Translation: CASSDSVGNTIYF.

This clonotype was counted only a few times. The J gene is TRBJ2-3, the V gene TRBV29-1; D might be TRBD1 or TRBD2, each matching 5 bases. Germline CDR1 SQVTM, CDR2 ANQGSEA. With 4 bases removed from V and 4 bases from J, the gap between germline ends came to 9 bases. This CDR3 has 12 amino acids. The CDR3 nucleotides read TGCAGCGTTGTTCTGGGGGCAGATACGCAGTATTTT. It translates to CSVVLGADTQYF.

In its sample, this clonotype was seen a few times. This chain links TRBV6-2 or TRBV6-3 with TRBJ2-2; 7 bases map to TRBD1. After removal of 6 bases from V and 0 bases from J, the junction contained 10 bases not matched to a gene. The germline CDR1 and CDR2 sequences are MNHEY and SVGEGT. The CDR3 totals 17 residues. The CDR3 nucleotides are TGTGCCAGCAGCAGGCCGGGACAGAGCCCGAACACCGGGGAGCTGTTTTTT. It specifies CASSRPGQSPNTGELFF.

CDR3 protein: CASSFPGQGARSEQYF. Written as DNA, the CDR3 is TGTGCCAGCAGCTTCCCGGGACAGGGGGCGCGAAGCGAGCAGTACTTC. This sequence joins TRBV7-2 and TRBJ2-7; 12 bases are shared with TRBD1. V was pared by 3 bases and J by 6 bases, with 9 bases of the junction left unmatched. The CDR3 has 16 residues. The germline gives CDR1 SGHTA, CDR2 FQGNSA.

The CDR3 spells CASSQERGVTDTQYF. The CDR3 DNA reads TGTGCCAGCAGCCAAGAGCGGGGGGTCACAGATACGCAGTATTTT. The V and J genes are TRBV4-2 and TRBJ2-3; TRBD2 agrees at 8 bases. This CDR3 is built from 15 residues. The V and J ends lost 0 bases and 2 bases, in that order; junction bases with no gene match: 1. Germline V gene data show CDR1 as LGHNA and CDR2 as YNFKEQ.

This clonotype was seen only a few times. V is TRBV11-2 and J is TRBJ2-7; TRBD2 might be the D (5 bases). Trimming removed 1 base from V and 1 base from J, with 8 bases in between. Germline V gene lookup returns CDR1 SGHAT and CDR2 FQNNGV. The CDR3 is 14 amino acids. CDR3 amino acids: CASSLGRMSYEQYF. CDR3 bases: TGTGCCAGCAGCTTAGGGAGGATGTCCTACGAGCAGTACTTC.

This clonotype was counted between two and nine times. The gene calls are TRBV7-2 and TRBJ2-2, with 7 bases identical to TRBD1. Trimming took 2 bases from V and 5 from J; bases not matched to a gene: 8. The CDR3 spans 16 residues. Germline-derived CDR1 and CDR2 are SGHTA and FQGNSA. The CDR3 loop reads CASSLPLGGQTGELFF. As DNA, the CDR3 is TGTGCCAGCAGCTTACCTCTAGGGGGCCAGACCGGGGAGCTGTTTTTT.

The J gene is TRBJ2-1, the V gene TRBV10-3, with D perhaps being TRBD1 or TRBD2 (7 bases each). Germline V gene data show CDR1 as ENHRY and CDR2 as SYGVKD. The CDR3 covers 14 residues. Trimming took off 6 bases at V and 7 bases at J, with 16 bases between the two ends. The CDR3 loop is CAISPGGARNEQFF. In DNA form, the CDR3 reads TGTGCCATCAGCCCAGGGGGGGCTCGAAATGAGCAGTTCTTC.

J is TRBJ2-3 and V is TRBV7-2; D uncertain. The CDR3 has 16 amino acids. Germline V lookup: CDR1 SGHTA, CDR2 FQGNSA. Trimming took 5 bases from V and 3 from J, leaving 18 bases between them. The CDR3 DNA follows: TGTGCCAGCAGCCTTCGATATAGCTTTGCTACAGATACGCAGTATTTT. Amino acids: CASSLRYSFATDTQYF. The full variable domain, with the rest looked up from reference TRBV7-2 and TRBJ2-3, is GAGVSQSPSNKVTEKGKDVELRCDPISGHTALYWYRQSLGQGLEFLIYFQGNSAPDKSGLPSDRFSAERTGGSVSTLTIQRTQQEDSAVYLCASSLRYSFATDTQYFGPGTRLTVL.